Following are 5 T cell receptor beta chains from one sample sequenced in a study of T cell responses to AZD1222 COVID-19 vaccine. Clones were sequenced by immunoSEQ multiplex PCR, and TCRdb holds only the in-frame ones, with some missing. The sample has approximately 93,000 clones; approximately 90% are singletons. The sample here was peripheral blood, taken 28 days after the second AZD1222 dose. The receptor set was obtained from an adult who received the AZD1222 COVID-19 vaccine.

The CDR3 region is CASSKAPGQGCTEAFF. CDR3 DNA sequence: TGTGCCAGCAGCAAAGCGCCTGGACAGGGGTGCACTGAAGCTTTCTTT. This rearrangement joins TRBV21-1 to TRBJ1-1; whether TRBD1, the table's D call, matches the DNA was not checked. TRBV21-1 is a pseudogene segment. This CDR3 has 16 residues.

This rearrangement joins TRBV5-6 to TRBJ1-4; the D is unclear. Trimming pared 0 bases from V and 5 bases from J, leaving 5 bases between. The length of the CDR3 is 13 residues. The germline gives CDR1 SGHDT, CDR2 YYEEEE. This CDR3 is CASSLVPNEKLFF. CDR3 nucleotide sequence: TGTGCCAGCAGCTTGGTTCCGAATGAAAAACTGTTTTTT.

The gene calls are TRBV4-3 and TRBJ2-1; D unclear. The germline V and J ends were trimmed by 0 bases and 9 bases, with 12 bases remaining between them. CDR1 and CDR2 from the germline V gene are LGHNA and YSLEER. CDR3 length equals 14 residues. Written as DNA, the CDR3 is TGCGCCAGCAGCCAAGAATGGGCGAATGGTGAGCAGTTCTTC. As protein: CASSQEWANGEQFF.

V and J are TRBV3-1 (or the pseudogene TRBV3-2) and TRBJ1-1, with D uncertain. This CDR3 has 13 amino acids. Germline CDR1 and CDR2: LGHDT and YNNKEL (reference sequence). Trimming left V 5 bases short and J 1 base short, with 8 bases between. The CDR3 is CASSSLRNTEAFF. CDR3 nucleotide sequence: TGTGCCAGCAGCTCTCTCCGGAACACTGAAGCTTTCTTT.

This chain connects TRBV6-1 to TRBJ2-2, with D unresolved. This CDR3 contains 14 residues. Germline assignment: CDR1 MNHNS and CDR2 SASEGT. The V and J ends lost 3 bases and 3 bases respectively, with 8 bases between them. CDR3 coding DNA: TGTGCCAGCAGTGACGACACTGACACCGGGGAGCTGTTTTTT. Residues: CASSDDTDTGELFF.